The 26 T cell receptor beta chains below were found in one sample sequenced in a study of regulatory dendritic cells for organ transplantation. Some clones are missing from TCRdb's copy, which holds only in-frame ones; the method was immunoSEQ multiplex PCR. The sample holds almost 35,000 clones; 85% to 90% are singletons and the top ten take roughly 0.065%. Sample: naive CD4+ T cells from blood. Noted subset: CD45RA+ naive T cells. These receptors all stem from a human donor in good health.

The chain links TRBV18 to TRBJ2-4, with D possibly TRBD1 on 6 matching bases. The CDR3 consists of 15 residues. With 0 bases removed from V and 5 bases from J, the gap between germline ends came to 11 bases. Germline V lookup: CDR1 KGHSH, CDR2 LQKENI. This CDR3 reads CASSPPKGGQNIQYF. The CDR3 bases are TGTGCCAGCTCACCACCGAAAGGGGGTCAAAACATTCAGTACTTC. Looking up the rest from reference TRBV18 and TRBJ2-4 gives the full variable domain: NAGVMQNPRHLVRRRGQEARLRCSPMKGHSHVYWYRQLPEEGLKFMVYLQKENIIDESGMPKERFSAEFPKEGPSILRIQQVVRGDSAAYFCASSPPKGGQNIQYFGAGTRLSVL.

This sequence joins TRBV2 and TRBJ1-3; tentatively, D is TRBD1 (5 bases). The germline CDR1 and CDR2 sequences are SNHLY and FYNNEI. CDR3 size: 15 residues. The V end lost 4 bases, the J end lost 4 bases, and 14 bases lay between the germline ends. CDR3 in amino acids: CASSGGLKSGNTIYF. The CDR3 DNA reads as TGTGCCAGCAGTGGGGGACTTAAGTCAGGAAACACCATATATTTT.

The chain employs TRBV29-1 and TRBJ2-3; weak D call: TRBD2 (5 bases). The CDR3 runs to 13 residues. CDR1 and CDR2 (germline): SQVTM, ANQGSEA. V lost 4 bases and J 3 bases, leaving 11 bases between the germline ends. The DNA for the CDR3 is TGCAGCGTTGTCGAGAGGGAGACAGATACGCAGTATTTT. Its protein is CSVVERETDTQYF.

The V and J genes are TRBV27 and TRBJ2-1, with 9 bases lining up with TRBD1. The V and J ends lost 6 bases and 9 bases, in that order; junction bases with no gene match: 12. The CDR3 has 15 residues. Germline V CDR1 and CDR2: MNHEY, SMNVEV (reference sequence). CDR3 in amino acids: CASSRDRDLHIEQFF. The CDR3 nucleotides are TGTGCCAGCAGCCGGGACAGGGATCTTCACATTGAGCAGTTCTTC.

This sequence joins TRBV4-3 and TRBJ2-1, with D possibly TRBD2 on 5 matching bases. From germline, CDR1 is LGHNA and CDR2 YSLEER. The CDR3 totals 15 residues. Trimming pared 1 base from V and 7 bases from J, leaving 14 bases between. CDR3 protein: CASSQVSGMRNEQFF. The CDR3 DNA follows: TGCGCCAGCAGCCAAGTTTCGGGAATGAGGAATGAGCAGTTCTTC.

The gene calls are TRBV18 and TRBJ2-5; TRBD1 matches 7 bases. There are 13 residues in the CDR3. V lost 6 bases, J lost 5 bases, and 6 bases stayed unmatched. CDR1 is KGHSH and CDR2 is LQKENI in the germline V gene. CDR3 in DNA: TGTGCCAGCTCCGATACAGGGGTGGAGACCCAGTACTTC. This encodes CASSDTGVETQYF. The whole variable domain, filled in from reference TRBV18 and TRBJ2-5, reads NAGVMQNPRHLVRRRGQEARLRCSPMKGHSHVYWYRQLPEEGLKFMVYLQKENIIDESGMPKERFSAEFPKEGPSILRIQQVVRGDSAAYFCASSDTGVETQYFGPGTRLLVL.

The chain combines TRBV6-5 with TRBJ2-7; 9 bases line up with TRBD1. The germline gives CDR1 MNHEY, CDR2 SVGAGI. The CDR3 covers 14 residues. Trimming removed 5 bases from V and 4 bases from J; junction bases left unmatched: 6. The CDR3 reads CASSRDRVGYEQYF. The CDR3 nucleotides are TGTGCCAGCAGTCGGGACAGGGTAGGTTACGAGCAGTACTTC.

For this clone: Other DNA sequences in this sample translate to the same CDR3. V gene TRBV30 combines with J gene TRBJ2-5; tentative D call: TRBD1 (6 bases). CDR1 and CDR2 (germline): GTSNPN, SVGIG (reference sequence). The CDR3 is 15 residues long. V was clipped by 8 bases and J by 2 bases, with 21 bases between them. Here the CDR3 reads CAVTKIQGRQETQYF. In DNA, the CDR3 is TGTGCCGTAACAAAGATACAGGGTAGGCAAGAGACCCAGTACTTC. The whole variable domain, filled in from reference TRBV30 and TRBJ2-5, reads SQTIHQWPATLVQPVGSPLSLECTVEGTSNPNLYWYRQAAGRGLQLLFYSVGIGQISSEVPQNLSASRPQDRQFILSSKKLLLSDSGFYLCAVTKIQGRQETQYFGPGTRLLVL.

In nucleotides, the CDR3 is TGTGCCAGCAGGGCCGGACAGGGGTGGGATCAGCCCCAGCATTTT. This sequence encodes CASRAGQGWDQPQHF. The rearrangement uses TRBV6-5 and TRBJ1-5, with TRBD1 matching 9 bases. CDR3 length equals 15 residues. The V gene end was trimmed by 6 bases and the J gene end by 5 bases; junction bases not matched to a gene: 8. Germline CDR1 reads MNHEY; CDR2 reads SVGAGI.

This clone was detected a few times. The rearrangement joins TRBV11-2 to TRBJ2-7; a weak D match, TRBD1 (5 bases). Looked up from germline, CDR1 is SGHAT and CDR2 is FQNNGV. This CDR3 has 15 residues. Trimming pared 5 bases from V and 6 bases from J, leaving 20 bases between. Here the CDR3 reads CASSPRTDGASEQYF. The CDR3, as DNA: TGTGCCAGCAGCCCGAGGACCGATGGGGCCTCCGAGCAGTACTTC. Looking up the rest from reference TRBV11-2 and TRBJ2-7 gives the full variable domain: EAGVAQSPRYKIIEKRQSVAFWCNPISGHATLYWYQQILGQGPKLLIQFQNNGVVDDSQLPKDRFSAERLKGVDSTLKIQPAKLEDSAVYLCASSPRTDGASEQYFGPGTRLTVT.

The V and J genes are TRBV29-1 and TRBJ2-6; perhaps TRBD1 as D (6 bases). CDR1 is SQVTM and CDR2 is ANQGSEA in the germline V gene. The CDR3 is 16 residues long. V was cut by 6 bases and J by 0 bases, with 15 bases left in between. The CDR3 nucleotides are TGCAGCGTCTTGGACAGCTCTTACTCTGGGGCCAACGTCCTGACTTTC. As protein: CSVLDSSYSGANVLTF.

The chain recombines TRBV12-5 with TRBJ1-1; 7 bases align to TRBD1. J lost 0 bases, V lost 2 bases, and 9 bases had no gene match. The germline gives CDR1 LGHNT, CDR2 FRNRAP. The CDR3 sequence is 17 residues long. CDR3 region: CASGLPKTTGVNTEAFF. The CDR3 DNA reads as TGTGCTAGTGGTTTGCCAAAAACTACAGGGGTGAACACTGAAGCTTTCTTT.

The rearrangement uses TRBV6-5 and TRBJ2-7, with D possibly being TRBD1 (5 bases). In germline, CDR1 is MNHEY, CDR2 SVGAGI. V was shortened by 2 bases and J by 2 bases, with 13 bases between the two germline ends. The CDR3 is 15 residues long. DNA of the CDR3: TGTGCCAGCAGTTACCTTCTCGGCAGGGCCTACGAGCAGTACTTC. Protein product: CASSYLLGRAYEQYF.

V is TRBV7-2 and J is TRBJ2-1; D gene unclear. The germline CDR1 and CDR2 sequences are SGHTA and FQGNSA. The germline V and J ends were trimmed by 5 bases and 8 bases, with 10 bases remaining between them. The CDR3 sequence is 12 residues long. The CDR3 DNA follows: TGTGCCAGCAGCCGTCCTACGGATGAGCAGTTCTTC. It encodes CASSRPTDEQFF.

Concerning this clone: At one end, the junction sequence differs from germline, possibly due to a read error. The chain has TRBV7-7 and TRBJ2-2; D remains unclear. This CDR3 is built from 12 residues. Germline loops: CDR1 SSHAT, CDR2 FNYEAQ (reference sequence). The CDR3, as DNA: TGTGCTAGCAGCTTAGGACCCGGGGAGCTGTTTTTT. Residues: CASSLGPGELFF.

The J gene is TRBJ2-2, the V gene TRBV9; D is possibly TRBD1 (6 bases). Germline-derived CDR1 and CDR2 are SGDLS and YYNGEE. This CDR3 has 15 residues. V dropped 0 bases and J dropped 7 bases, with 13 bases sitting between them. The CDR3 coding sequence is TGTGCCAGCAGCGTAGGGCAGGGGTTCGGCGGGGAGCTGTTTTTT. Translation: CASSVGQGFGGELFF.

The CDR3 DNA reads TGTGCCAGCGGGGAGGGCCGGAGGCCCCAGCATTTT. It is translated as CASGEGRRPQHF. The chain couples TRBV6-5 to TRBJ1-5; D gene ambiguous. The CDR3 runs to 12 residues. The germline V and J ends were trimmed by 8 bases and 9 bases, with 14 bases remaining between them. The V gene's germline CDR1 is MNHEY and CDR2 SVGAGI.

This clone appeared a single time. The chain recombines TRBV18 with TRBJ2-3, with TRBD1 identical over 10 bases. Germline-derived CDR1 and CDR2 are KGHSH and LQKENI. The CDR3 runs to 16 residues. The V segment lost 4 bases and the J segment 2 bases; nucleotides outside the gene matches: 6. The CDR3 nucleotides are TGTGCCAGCTCACGGACGACAGGGGGCTACACAGATACGCAGTATTTT. Residues: CASSRTTGGYTDTQYF.

This clone was seen more than once but under ten times. The rearrangement uses TRBV6-6 and TRBJ1-1; D possibly corresponds to TRBD1 (5 bases). The CDR3 sequence is 15 residues long. Germline V gene sequence: CDR1 MNHNY, CDR2 SVGAGI (reference sequence). The V gene lost 2 bases and the J gene lost 3 bases, with 13 bases spanning the gap. CDR3 in DNA: TGTGCCAGCAGTTACGAGGGGTCTTCCGACACTGAAGCTTTCTTT. It is translated as CASSYEGSSDTEAFF.

This sequence joins TRBV14 and TRBJ2-2; D gene uncertain. This CDR3 is built from 15 residues. The ends were cut back, 1 base at V and 0 bases at J, with 6 bases in the middle. CDR1 and CDR2 from the germline V gene are SGHDN and FVKESK. CDR3 sequence reads: CASSQGVTNTGELFF. CDR3 DNA sequence: TGTGCCAGCAGCCAAGGAGTTACGAACACCGGGGAGCTGTTTTTT. Based on the CDR3 plus reference TRBV14 and TRBJ2-2, the full variable domain is EAGVTQFPSHSVIEKGQTVTLRCDPISGHDNLYWYRRVMGKEIKFLLHFVKESKQDESGMPNNRFLAERTGGTYSTLKVQPAELEDSGVYFCASSQGVTNTGELFFGEGSRLTVL.

J is TRBJ2-5 and V is TRBV9, with D perhaps matching TRBD1 (7 bases). The CDR3 runs 14 residues. Germline V gives CDR1 SGDLS, CDR2 YYNGEE. The V end lost 4 bases, the J end lost 5 bases, and 15 bases lay between the germline ends. CDR3: CASSYTGEVETQYF. DNA for the CDR3: TGTGCCAGCAGCTATACAGGGGAGGTCGAGACCCAGTACTTC.

The rearrangement joins TRBV7-9 to TRBJ1-2, with TRBD1 as a possible D gene (6 bases). Trimming stripped 8 bases from V and 4 bases from J, with 23 bases between. The CDR3 sequence is 16 residues long. Germline V gene lookup returns CDR1 SEHNR and CDR2 FQNEAQ (reference sequence). CDR3 protein: CASSPAVRQDGYGYTF. The CDR3 region has the DNA TGTGCCAGCTCCCCGGCGGTCAGACAGGACGGCTATGGCTACACCTTC. Full variable domain (remainder filled in from reference TRBV7-9 and TRBJ1-2): DTGVSQNPRHKITKRGQNVTFRCDPISEHNRLYWYRQTLGQGPEFLTYFQNEAQLEKSRLLSDRFSAERPKGSFSTLEIQRTEQGDSAMYLCASSPAVRQDGYGYTFGSGTRLTVV.

V and J are TRBV28 and TRBJ2-3, with D hard to call. Germline V lookup: CDR1 MDHEN, CDR2 SYDVKM. The V gene lost 4 bases and the J gene lost 2 bases, with 13 bases spanning the gap. The CDR3 runs 15 residues. The CDR3 DNA reads as TGTGCCAGCAGTTCGATGAAAGTCAACACAGATACGCAGTATTTT. Protein: CASSSMKVNTDTQYF.

The CDR3 DNA reads as TGTGCCAGCTCACCGGGGGATACGCAGTATTTT. Its protein product is CASSPGDTQYF. The chain combines TRBV18 with TRBJ2-3, with D hard to call. V was pared by 3 bases and J by 6 bases, with 4 bases between. In germline, CDR1 is KGHSH, CDR2 LQKENI. The CDR3 extends over 11 amino acids.

The V call is TRBV6-6, the J call TRBJ2-7; D is unclear. CDR1 is MNHNY, CDR2 SVGAGI, per germline (reference sequence). Between the trimmed V and J ends, which lost 4 bases and 9 bases, there was a span of 13 bases. The CDR3 loop spans 12 amino acids. This chain's CDR3 is CASSSGDRVQYF. CDR3 coding DNA: TGTGCCAGCAGTTCTGGTGATCGGGTGCAGTACTTC.

V and J are TRBV6-5 and TRBJ1-1, with 10 bases aligning to TRBD1. V was clipped by 5 bases and J by 4 bases; unmatched bases: 1. The germline V gene encodes CDR1 MNHEY and CDR2 SVGAGI. The CDR3 totals 13 residues. The CDR3 DNA reads TGTGCCAGCAGTCGGACAGGGGGCACTGAAGCTTTCTTT. Translation gives CASSRTGGTEAFF.